A single sample is the source of the 10 T cell receptor beta chains below, sequenced in a study of blood T cell repertoires in COVID-19. Produced via immunoSEQ multiplex PCR; TCRdb's table is partial and in-frame only. The table lists roughly 200,000 clones, roughly 89% of them singletons, with under 3% in the top ten. The sequencing sample was made of PBMCs or T cells enriched from blood (not recorded which). The receptors shown here come from a woman aged 40 to 50 with acute COVID-19.

V usage is TRBV11-2 and J usage is TRBJ2-5; 9 positions agree with TRBD2. CDR1 is SGHAT and CDR2 is FQNNGV in the germline V gene. V lost 1 base to trimming and J lost 2 bases; unmatched junction nucleotides: 2. The CDR3 spans 15 residues. The CDR3 protein is CASSLARGGQETQYF. The DNA for the CDR3 is TGTGCCAGCAGCTTAGCGCGGGGGGGTCAAGAGACCCAGTACTTC.

The chain employs TRBV7-5 and TRBJ2-1; TRBD2 is the table's D call, not checked against the DNA. TRBV7-5 is an annotated pseudogene. CDR3 size: 18 residues. In DNA, the CDR3 is TGTGCCAGAAGCTTAGTTAGCGGGAGTCGGAGCTCCTACAATGAGCAGTTCTTC. Amino acid sequence: CARSLVSGSRSSYNEQFF.

V usage is TRBV6-2 or TRBV6-3 and J usage is TRBJ2-7, with D possibly matching TRBD2 (6 bases). The V end was cut by 5 bases, the J end by 3 bases, with 17 bases between. This CDR3 has 15 amino acids. Germline V gene sequence: CDR1 MNHEY, CDR2 SVGEGT. CDR3 DNA sequence: TGTGCCAGCAGTCCACCCGGAACTAGCCGCTACGAGCAGTACTTC. It is translated as CASSPPGTSRYEQYF.

The chain is built from TRBV2 and TRBJ2-3, with 13 bases identical to TRBD2. CDR1 SNHLY and CDR2 FYNNEI come from the germline V gene. V lost 6 bases, J lost 6 bases, and 18 bases stayed unmatched. The CDR3 consists of 19 residues. CDR3 coding DNA: TGTGCCAGCAGGGGTGCGACTACTAGCGGGAGGGCCCGGGTGGATACGCAGTATTTT. Translated: CASRGATTSGRARVDTQYF.

V is TRBV5-5 and J is TRBJ1-5; D remains unclear. From germline, CDR1 is SGHKS and CDR2 YYEKEE (reference sequence). The V and J ends lost 1 base and 1 base respectively, with 6 bases between them. The CDR3 runs to 14 residues. The CDR3, as DNA: TGTGCCAGCAGCTTGTTGGAGAGCAATCAGCCCCAGCATTTT. Translating it yields CASSLLESNQPQHF.

The rearrangement uses TRBV5-1 and TRBJ2-1; 7 bases agree with TRBD1. Per germline, CDR1 SGHRS and CDR2 YFSETQ. V trimming: 2 bases; J trimming: 4 bases; junction bases outside the gene matches: 3. CDR3 length: 14 amino acids. CDR3 sequence reads: CASSLTGDYNEQFF. As DNA, the CDR3 is TGCGCCAGCAGCTTAACAGGGGATTACAATGAGCAGTTCTTC.

This chain joins TRBV7-9 and TRBJ2-2; 8 bases match TRBD1. This CDR3 comprises 14 residues. Germline CDR1 SEHNR, CDR2 FQNEAQ (reference sequence). V was pared by 7 bases and J by 6 bases, with 7 bases of the junction left unmatched. In nucleotides, the CDR3 is TGTGCCAGCACCCTCCAGGGGGCGGCCGGGGAGCTGTTTTTT. Amino acids: CASTLQGAAGELFF. Complete variable domain (other parts from reference TRBV7-9 and TRBJ2-2): DTGVSQNPRHKITKRGQNVTFRCDPISEHNRLYWYRQTLGQGPEFLTYFQNEAQLEKSRLLSDRFSAERPKGSFSTLEIQRTEQGDSAMYLCASTLQGAAGELFFGEGSRLTVL.

The rearrangement joins TRBV10-3 to TRBJ1-2; 8 nucleotides match TRBD1. Germline values: CDR1 ENHRY, CDR2 SYGVKD. The CDR3 has 16 amino acids. Losses at the gene ends were 0 bases for V and 2 bases for J; bases not matched to a gene: 5. As DNA, the CDR3 is TGTGCCATCAGTGAGTCAGCACAGGGGGGGAACTATGGCTACACCTTC. It specifies CAISESAQGGNYGYTF.

This chain connects TRBV10-1 to TRBJ2-5; TRBD2 matches 7 bases. The CDR3 covers 13 residues. From germline, CDR1 is WNHNN and CDR2 SYGVQD (reference sequence). The J segment lost 2 bases and the V segment lost 5 bases, leaving 2 bases of the junction unmatched. The CDR3 DNA sequence: TGCGCCAGCAGTTGGCGGGGGCAAGAGACCCAGTACTTC. Its translation is CASSWRGQETQYF.

The chain employs TRBV11-3 and TRBJ2-1, with 8 nucleotides matching TRBD2. V lost 1 base, J lost 3 bases, and 5 bases stayed unmatched. The CDR3 consists of 16 residues. The germline CDR1 and CDR2 sequences are SGHNT and YENEEA. The CDR3 nucleotides are TGTGCCAGCAGCTTAGGTGGCGGGAGGAACTACAATGAGCAGTTCTTC. This sequence encodes CASSLGGGRNYNEQFF.